Shown below are 2 T cell receptor beta chains from a single sample sequenced in a study of radiotherapy plus CTLA-4 blockade in lung cancer. The table came from immunoSEQ multiplex PCR; TCRdb's copy has only in-frame clones and leaves some out. Of approximately 110,000 clones in the sample, more than 65% are singletons; the top ten hold 3% to 4%. The specimen was peripheral blood, collected from a patient treated with radiotherapy plus ipilimumab. Receptor source: a human donor with non-small cell lung cancer that progressed on radiotherapy plus ipilimumab. Some clones in this sample may be carry-over from other donors' samples.

This chain connects TRBV19 to TRBJ1-6, with D unresolved. V was pared by 1 base and J by 10 bases, with 8 bases between. The CDR3 has 13 residues. Germline V lookup: CDR1 LNHDA, CDR2 SQIVND (reference sequence). The CDR3 here is CASSIGAGSPLHF. The CDR3 region has the DNA TGTGCCAGTAGTATAGGTGCGGGGTCACCCCTCCACTTT.

The V and J genes are TRBV5-1 and TRBJ1-1, with 11 bases matching TRBD1. V lost 7 bases and J lost 4; bases outside the gene matches: 9. The CDR3 runs to 15 residues. From germline, CDR1 is SGHRS and CDR2 YFSETQ. This CDR3 is CASGAPDRGLTEAFF. CDR3 DNA sequence: TGCGCCAGCGGGGCCCCGGACAGGGGGCTCACTGAAGCTTTCTTT.